This T cell receptor (beta chain) was retrieved from a study of Graves' ophthalmopathy and Graves' hyperthyroidism. Whole-study findings and limits: With just under 90% sensitivity and less than 83% specificity, a 13-signature model separated ophthalmopathy from stable hyperthyroidism. Detection in blood was also observed for most expanded thyroid clonotypes above 0.001 frequency.

Reliance was placed on clinical symptoms, serum thyroxine, TRAb, thyroid ultrasound and orbital computed tomography for diagnosis. Per germline, CDR1 SQVTM and CDR2 ANQGSEA. CDR3 length equals 12 residues. Beta-chain TCR CDR3 regions were amplified from RNA transcripts. The first-round RT-PCR employed HTBI primers together with the Qiagen OneStep RT-PCR kit. A multiplex PCR was then performed as the second round. One entry per CDR3 protein, called by TCRdb with MiXCR from the multiplex PCR reads. The data contain over a million distinct CDR3 sequences, roughly two fifths of them singletons. With respect to this clonotype: The antigen remains unidentified. Germline is not matched at one junction end, which may reflect a read error.

Sequenced material: peripheral blood or thyroid tissue (not recorded which). V usage is TRBV29-1 and J usage is TRBJ2-7; D may correspond to TRBD1 or TRBD2 (5 bases each). This TCR was recovered from an adult man with Graves' hyperthyroidism. The CDR3 protein is CSVGGGPGELYF. CDR3 in DNA: TGCAGCGTTGGGGGCGGGCCCGGGGAGCTGTACTTC.